This TCR beta chain appears in the sequencing data of a study of cytomegalovirus exposure and HLA in healthy donors. The PCR had 60 Vbeta and 13 Jbeta primers. Method: immunoSEQ multiplex PCR; TCRdb's copy keeps in-frame clones and lacks some. The top ten hold about 4.7% of the sample, which has fewer than 75,000 clones, around 80% seen once. The CDR3 spans 13 residues. Germline loops: CDR1 MGHDK, CDR2 SYGVNS. The junction had 11 bases not matched to a gene; V was cut back by 9 bases and J by 6 bases. The chain recombines TRBV25-1 with TRBJ2-7; 7 nucleotides match TRBD1. This clonotype originated in a woman in her thirties in good health and CMV-seronegative. The sequenced sample consisted of PBMCs. CDR3 amino acids: CASRQGALLEQYF. CDR3 DNA sequence: TGTGCCAGTCGACAGGGCGCACTACTCGAGCAGTACTTC.